Detailed here is one T cell receptor (beta chain). Its antigen target is currently unknown. Base quality data are lacking; no much larger clone is found one base away. This sample is part of a study of T cell responses to AZD1222 COVID-19 vaccine (dated by TCRdb to 2020 to 2023). Notes on the research overall: Because spike-specific TCR depth and breadth did not differ between the two schedules, AZD1222 recipients who got a second dose at roughly 4 weeks were pooled with those who got a second dose at roughly 12 weeks. A total of 233 trial participants underwent TCR sequencing, of whom about 200 had received two doses of AZD1222 and 26 had received two doses of the MenACWY control vaccine. Trial participants were enrolled by age into 18-55, 56-69 and 70-plus year subgroups, with approximately 160, 26 and 62 TCR-sequenced participants respectively. General findings and caveats noted by the study authors: Participants were mostly white British and included more females than males, and it was suggested by the authors that clonal diversity may have been underestimated. In the small 56-69-year group, the increase in depth fell short of significance, most likely because of low power. Because no day 14 peak-response samples were available, the repertoires could be characterized only after the peak T cell response. Conclusions about previously exposed vaccinees are limited, since just six or seven AZD1222 recipients were seropositive for SARS-CoV-2 at baseline. After two AZD1222 doses, both the breadth and the depth of spike-specific TCRs were significantly higher than at day 0 and than in MenACWY recipients. Vaccine-associated CD4 TCRs spanned the whole spike protein, with dominant responses in regions 160-218 and 743-854. Reportedly, almost half of the unique spike-specific TCRs recognized epitopes lying outside the regions that are mutated in the B.1.351 and B.1.1.7 variants.

Based on the germline V gene, the CDR1 and CDR2 sequences are MNHNS and SASEGT. From its cysteine to its phenylalanine, the CDR3 spans 14 amino acids. Left in the record is the CDR3 DNA by itself, 42 bases read in frame from the first base. V is pared back by 1 base and J by 2 bases, with 7 bases lying between the germline termini. The time point tag for this specimen amounts to: baseline before first vaccination. Vaccinee samples came from UK trials COV001 and COV002, including a single-blind randomized controlled phase 2/3 trial of AZD1222 (ChAdOx1 nCoV-19) in healthy adults. Trial participant PBMC samples were collected at day 0 and day 28 after the second dose for TCRbeta chain sequencing. The CDR3 regions of human TCRbeta chains were analyzed by immunosequencing. Under the source paper's analysis protocol: Repertoire TCRs were matched against a reference library of SARS-CoV-2-specific TCRs generated with the MIRA antigen-specificity platform. Breadth meant the fraction of unique TCRs that were SARS-CoV-2-associated, whereas depth meant the fraction of total T cells that were SARS-CoV-2-associated. Each spike-specific TCR was assigned to its reactive spike region and to a CD4 or CD8 class using the MIRA data. Log10-transformed breadth and depth values were compared by one-way ANOVA with Sidak's multiple comparisons tests. The table was pulled from immuneACCESS by TCRdb, which kept in-frame rearrangements only. Such tables lose some clones; where checked, under half of the loss comes from unresolved V genes, and the rest has no known cause. V and J calls and clone size are given by that table; D and trimming were obtained from the DNA. The sample profile shows about 85,000 clones; about 86% of them were found once. The ten largest clones take up roughly 7.9% of the sample.

Recombination joined TRBV6-1 with TRBJ2-3; the best D guess is TRBD1, with 5 bases matching. Sequences were derived from peripheral blood, sampled on day 0 of AZD1222 vaccination. The clonotype comes from an adult in good health. The nucleotide sequence reads TGTGCCAGCAGTGAAGTTGGACACACAGATACGCAGTATTTT. Translated, this gives CASSEVGHTDTQYF.